This TCR beta chain was identified in a study of blood T cell repertoires in COVID-19. Study information: Spain, Italy and the United States supplied samples that represented acute and convalescent COVID-19. T cells, B-cell-depleted T cells, or PBMCs provided the cDNA or gDNA that served as material.

The sample holds a few counts of this clone. This CDR3 region has 13 residues. Germline V gene data show CDR1 as SNHLY and CDR2 as FYNNEI. Deletions cut 7 bases from V and 8 bases from J, with 17 bases between. Two negative PCRs, clearance, or symptom resolution had been documented for recovered Cohort 3 donors. Per the original data handling: Amplification with reference gene primers provided the estimates of nucleated cell counts. The repertoire was sequenced with immunoSEQ multiplex PCR; TCRdb's copy has only in-frame clones and lacks some. That table gives V, J and clone size, and the DNA gave D and trimming. The sample shows around 240,000 clones, roughly 82% of them seen only once.

This sequence joins TRBV2 and TRBJ1-1, with TRBD1 as a possible D gene (6 bases). This clonotype was obtained from a woman between 50 and 59 years old who had recovered from COVID-19. The sample comprised PBMCs or T cells enriched from blood (not recorded which). For the CDR3, the DNA is TGTGCCAGCACCGGGGATGGGGGCCCCGAAGCTTTCTTT. Translated: CASTGDGGPEAFF.